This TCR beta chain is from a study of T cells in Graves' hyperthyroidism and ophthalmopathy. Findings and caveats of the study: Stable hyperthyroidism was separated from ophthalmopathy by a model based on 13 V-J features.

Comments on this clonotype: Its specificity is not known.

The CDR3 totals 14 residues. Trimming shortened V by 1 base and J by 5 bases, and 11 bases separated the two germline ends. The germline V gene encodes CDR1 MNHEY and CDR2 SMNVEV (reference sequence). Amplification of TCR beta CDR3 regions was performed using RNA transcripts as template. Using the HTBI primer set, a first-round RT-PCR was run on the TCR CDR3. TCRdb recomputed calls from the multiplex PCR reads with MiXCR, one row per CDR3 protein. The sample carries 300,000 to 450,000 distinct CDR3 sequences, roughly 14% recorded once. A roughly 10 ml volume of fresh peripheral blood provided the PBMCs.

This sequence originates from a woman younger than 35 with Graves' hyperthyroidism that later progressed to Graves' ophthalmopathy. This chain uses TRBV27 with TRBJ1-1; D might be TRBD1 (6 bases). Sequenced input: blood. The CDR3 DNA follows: TGTGCCAGCAGTTTATACCAGGGGCGAACTGAAGCTTTCTTT. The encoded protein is CASSLYQGRTEAFF.